The 14 T cell receptor beta chains presented below share a single source sample, sequenced in a study of cytomegalovirus exposure and HLA in healthy donors. With 60 Vbeta and 13 Jbeta primers, the PCR was carried out. TCRdb's copy holds only in-frame clones and misses some; the assay was immunoSEQ multiplex PCR. The table includes fewer than 200,000 clones, around 64% detected once. Sequencing was done on a sample of PBMCs. The source is a woman in her twenties or thirties in good health and CMV-seronegative.

This rearrangement joins TRBV7-9 to TRBJ2-5; 9 positions match TRBD2. CDR1 and CDR2 from the germline V gene are SEHNR and FQNEAQ (reference sequence). The V gene end was trimmed by 7 bases and the J gene end by 5 bases; junction bases not matched to a gene: 14. This CDR3 contains 16 residues. CDR3 in amino acids: CASTHWAAGGQETQYF. CDR3 DNA: TGTGCCAGCACACACTGGGCAGCGGGGGGCCAGGAGACCCAGTACTTC.

The gene calls are TRBV28 and TRBJ1-1; no firm D call. Germline assignment: CDR1 MDHEN and CDR2 SYDVKM. The CDR3 runs to 12 residues. V lost 1 base and J lost 8, with 8 bases in between. The CDR3 DNA reads TGTGCCAGCAGTTTATTAACAGCCGAAGCTTTCTTT. Translation gives CASSLLTAEAFF.

The genes are TRBV2 and TRBJ2-1, with 8 positions matching TRBD1. V was pared by 6 bases and J by 10 bases, with 14 bases of the junction left unmatched. This CDR3 spans 15 amino acids. Looked up from germline, CDR1 is SNHLY and CDR2 is FYNNEI. The CDR3 sequence: CASRGTGQGFREQFF. DNA of the CDR3: TGTGCCAGCAGGGGTACAGGACAGGGTTTTCGGGAGCAGTTCTTC. The complete variable domain, with remaining parts taken from reference TRBV2 and TRBJ2-1, reads EPEVTQTPSHQVTQMGQEVILRCVPISNHLYFYWYRQILGQKVEFLVSFYNNEISEKSEIFDDQFSVERPDGSNFTLKIRSTKLEDSAMYFCASRGTGQGFREQFFGPGTRLTVL.

This chain links TRBV4-3 with TRBJ2-2, with 16 bases matching TRBD2. CDR3 length equals 19 residues. The germline V gene encodes CDR1 LGHNA and CDR2 YSLEER. V lost 2 bases to trimming and J lost 5 bases; unmatched junction nucleotides: 8. The CDR3 coding sequence is TGCGCCAGCAGCCAAATAGGGACTAGCGGGAGGGCCGGGACCGGGGAGCTGTTTTTT. Its translation: CASSQIGTSGRAGTGELFF.

The CDR3: CATSRGGSGGLDTQYF. DNA of the CDR3: TGTGCCACCAGCAGAGGGGGTAGCGGGGGATTAGATACGCAGTATTTT. V usage is TRBV15 and J usage is TRBJ2-3, with 9 bases identical to TRBD2. Germline CDR1 reads LNHNV; CDR2 reads YYDKDF (reference sequence). V was pared by 1 base and J by 5 bases, with 7 bases of the junction left unmatched. The CDR3 contains 16 residues.

The CDR3, as DNA: TGTGCCAGCTCACCAGGCCCTGAAGCTTTCTTT. Encoded protein: CASSPGPEAFF. The chain combines TRBV18 with TRBJ1-1; no definite D call. The germline V gene has CDR1 KGHSH and CDR2 LQKENI. This CDR3 has 11 residues. Trimming left V 2 bases short and J 6 bases short, with 4 bases between.

The rearrangement links TRBV19 to TRBJ1-5; 7 bases fit TRBD1. The length of the CDR3 is 14 residues. The germline gives CDR1 LNHDA, CDR2 SQIVND (reference sequence). Losses at the gene ends were 5 bases for V and 8 bases for J; bases not matched to a gene: 9. CDR3 sequence: CASSWQGVDEPQHF. DNA for the CDR3: TGTGCCAGTAGTTGGCAGGGGGTTGATGAGCCCCAGCATTTT.

A few counts support this clone. The CDR3 loop reads CASSSGTGFEKLFF. For the CDR3, the DNA is TGTGCCAGCAGCTCCGGGACAGGGTTTGAAAAACTGTTTTTT. The chain employs TRBV5-4 and TRBJ1-4; 9 bases are a match to TRBD1. This CDR3 contains 14 residues. With V trimmed by 3 bases and J by 7 bases, 4 bases remained unmatched. Germline assignment: CDR1 SGHNT and CDR2 YYREEE (reference sequence).

The genes are TRBV5-1 and TRBJ2-7; D gene uncertain. The length of the CDR3 is 14 residues. V gave up 0 bases and J gave up 0 bases, with 7 bases separating them. Germline V gene data show CDR1 as SGHRS and CDR2 as YFSETQ. The CDR3 DNA reads TGCGCCAGCAGCTTGGACAGCTACTCCTACGAGCAGTACTTC. Translation: CASSLDSYSYEQYF.

The chain couples TRBV6-5 to TRBJ1-5; D is ambiguous. Trimming shortened V by 0 bases and J by 4 bases, and 7 bases separated the two germline ends. Looked up from germline, CDR1 is MNHEY and CDR2 is SVGAGI. The CDR3 consists of 14 residues. Written as DNA, the CDR3 is TGTGCCAGCAGTTACTCTTCAGAAAATCAGCCCCAGCATTTT. Its translation is CASSYSSENQPQHF.

The rearrangement joins TRBV28 to TRBJ1-1; no clear D gene. This CDR3 has 13 amino acids. Germline CDR1 reads MDHEN; CDR2 reads SYDVKM. V was pared by 7 bases and J by 3 bases, with 12 bases between. Here the CDR3 DNA reads TGTGCCAGCACGGGGATCTGGGACACTGAAGCTTTCTTT. As protein: CASTGIWDTEAFF.

The chain employs TRBV29-1 and TRBJ1-2; D gene ambiguous. From germline, CDR1 is SQVTM and CDR2 ANQGSEA. Trimming left V 6 bases short and J 7 bases short, with 15 bases between. The CDR3 length is 12 residues. Here the CDR3 DNA reads TGCAGCGTGAGCCCAGGTAGTCGTGGCTACACCTTC. It codes for CSVSPGSRGYTF.

This chain connects TRBV29-1 to TRBJ2-5; 7 bases fit TRBD1. Per germline, CDR1 SQVTM and CDR2 ANQGSEA. V lost 7 bases, J lost 1 base, and 6 bases stayed unmatched. The CDR3 is made up of 13 amino acids. This chain's CDR3 is CSGSRDSQETQYF. CDR3 sequence (DNA): TGCAGCGGATCCCGGGACAGCCAAGAGACCCAGTACTTC. The full variable domain, completed using reference TRBV29-1 and TRBJ2-5, is SAVISQKPSRDICQRGTSLTIQCQVDSQVTMMFWYRQQPGQSLTLIATANQGSEATYESGFVIDKFPISRPNLTFSTLTVSNMSPEDSSIYLCSGSRDSQETQYFGPGTRLLVL.

The chain recombines TRBV5-4 with TRBJ1-2, with 7 bases lining up with TRBD1. The CDR3 covers 13 residues. Germline V CDR1 and CDR2: SGHNT, YYREEE (reference sequence). After removal of 6 bases from V and 1 base from J, the junction contained 3 bases not matched to a gene. As DNA, the CDR3 is TGTGCCAGCAAGGCAGGGGGTAACTATGGCTACACCTTC. This translates into CASKAGGNYGYTF. The entire variable domain, with the rest obtained from reference TRBV5-4 and TRBJ1-2, is as follows: ETGVTQSPTHLIKTRGQQVTLRCSSQSGHNTVSWYQQALGQGPQFIFQYYREEENGRGNFPPRFSGLQFPNYSSELNVNALELDDSALYLCASKAGGNYGYTFGSGTRLTVV.